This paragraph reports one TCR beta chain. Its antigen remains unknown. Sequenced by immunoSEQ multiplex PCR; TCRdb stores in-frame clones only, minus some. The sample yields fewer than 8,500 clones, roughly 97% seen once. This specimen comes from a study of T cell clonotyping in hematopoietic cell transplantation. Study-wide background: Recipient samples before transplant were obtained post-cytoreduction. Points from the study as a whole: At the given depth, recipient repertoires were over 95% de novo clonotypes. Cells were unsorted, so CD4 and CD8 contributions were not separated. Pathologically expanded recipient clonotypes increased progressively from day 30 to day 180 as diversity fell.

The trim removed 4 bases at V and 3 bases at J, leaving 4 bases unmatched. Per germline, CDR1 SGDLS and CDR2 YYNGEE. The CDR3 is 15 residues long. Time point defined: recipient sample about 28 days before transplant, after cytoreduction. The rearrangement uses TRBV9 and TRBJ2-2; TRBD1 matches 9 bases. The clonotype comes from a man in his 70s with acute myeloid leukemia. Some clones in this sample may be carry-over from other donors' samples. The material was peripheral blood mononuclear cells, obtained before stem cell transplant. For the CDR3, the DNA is TGTGCCAGCAGCACGGGACAGGGTTACACCGGGGAGCTGTTTTTT. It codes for CASSTGQGYTGELFF. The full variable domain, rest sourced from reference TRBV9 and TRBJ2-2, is DSGVTQTPKHLITATGQRVTLRCSPRSGDLSVYWYQQSLDQGLQFLIQYYNGEERAKGNILERFSAQQFPDLHSELNLSSLELGDSALYFCASSTGQGYTGELFFGEGSRLTVL.